This TCR beta chain stems from a study of shared clonotypes between healthy human individuals. Trimming took 1 base from V and 3 from J, leaving 18 bases between them. CDR1 is SSHAT, CDR2 FNYEAQ, per germline (reference sequence). This CDR3 comprises 17 residues. The repertoire was sequenced with immunoSEQ multiplex PCR; TCRdb's copy has only in-frame clones and lacks some. This table has about half a million clones, more than 75% appearing once. V is TRBV7-7 and J is TRBJ2-5; the D gene could be TRBD1 or TRBD2 (5 bases each). The source of this sequence is a woman in her thirties or forties in good health. Some clones in this sample may be carry-over from other donors' samples. The sequenced sample consisted of PBMCs. The CDR3 loop is CASSLEERWGREETQYF. The CDR3, as DNA: TGTGCCAGCAGCTTAGAAGAGCGGTGGGGACGGGAAGAGACCCAGTACTTC.